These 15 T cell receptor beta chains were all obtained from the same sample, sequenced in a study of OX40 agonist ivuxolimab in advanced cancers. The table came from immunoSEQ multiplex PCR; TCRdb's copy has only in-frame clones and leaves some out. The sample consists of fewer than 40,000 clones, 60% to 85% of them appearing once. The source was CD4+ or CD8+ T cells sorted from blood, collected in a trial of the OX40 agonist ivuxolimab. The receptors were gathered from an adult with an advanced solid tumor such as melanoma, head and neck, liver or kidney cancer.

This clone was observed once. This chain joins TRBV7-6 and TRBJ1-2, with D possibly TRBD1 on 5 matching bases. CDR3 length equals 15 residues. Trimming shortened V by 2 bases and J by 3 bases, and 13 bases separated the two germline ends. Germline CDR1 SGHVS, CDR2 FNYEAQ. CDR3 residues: CASSLNDWGDYGYTF. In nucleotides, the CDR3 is TGTGCCAGCAGCTTAAACGACTGGGGGGACTATGGCTACACCTTC.

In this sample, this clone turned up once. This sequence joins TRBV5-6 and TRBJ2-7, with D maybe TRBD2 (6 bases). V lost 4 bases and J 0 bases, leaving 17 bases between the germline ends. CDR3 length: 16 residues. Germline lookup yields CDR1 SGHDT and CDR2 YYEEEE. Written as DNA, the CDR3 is TGTGCCAGCAGCGAAACAACGGGGGTCCTCTCCTACGAGCAGTACTTC. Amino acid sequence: CASSETTGVLSYEQYF.

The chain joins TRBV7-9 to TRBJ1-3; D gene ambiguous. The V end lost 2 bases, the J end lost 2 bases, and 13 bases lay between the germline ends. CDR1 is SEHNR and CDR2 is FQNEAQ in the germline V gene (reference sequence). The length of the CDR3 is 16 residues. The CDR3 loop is CASSLFPGEPGNTIYF. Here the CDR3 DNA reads TGTGCCAGCAGCTTATTCCCGGGAGAACCTGGAAACACCATATATTTT.

CDR3 sequence reads: CASSLLAASTDTQYF. Here the CDR3 DNA reads TGTGCCAGCAGCTTACTAGCGGCTAGCACAGATACGCAGTATTTT. V gene TRBV7-3 combines with J gene TRBJ2-3; 7 bases fit TRBD2. CDR3 size: 15 residues. After removal of 2 bases from V and 0 bases from J, the junction contained 2 bases not matched to a gene. The germline CDR1 and CDR2 sequences are SGHTA and FQGTGA.

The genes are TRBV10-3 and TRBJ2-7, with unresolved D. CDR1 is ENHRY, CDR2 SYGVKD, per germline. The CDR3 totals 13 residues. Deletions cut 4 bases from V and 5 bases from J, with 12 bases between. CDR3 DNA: TGTGCCATCAGTGCCCTCAAGGAAAACGAGCAGTACTTC. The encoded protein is CAISALKENEQYF.

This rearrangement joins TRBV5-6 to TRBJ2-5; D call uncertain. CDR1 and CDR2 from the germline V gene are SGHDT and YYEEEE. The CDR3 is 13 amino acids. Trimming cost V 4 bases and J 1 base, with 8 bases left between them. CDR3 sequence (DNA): TGTGCCAGCAGCCTTGCCCTCCAAGAGACCCAGTACTTC. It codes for CASSLALQETQYF.

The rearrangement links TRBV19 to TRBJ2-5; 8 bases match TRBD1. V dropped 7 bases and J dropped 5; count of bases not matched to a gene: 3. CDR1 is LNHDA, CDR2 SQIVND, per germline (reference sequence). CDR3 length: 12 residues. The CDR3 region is CASKDRAETQYF. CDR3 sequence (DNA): TGTGCCAGTAAGGACAGGGCGGAGACCCAGTACTTC.

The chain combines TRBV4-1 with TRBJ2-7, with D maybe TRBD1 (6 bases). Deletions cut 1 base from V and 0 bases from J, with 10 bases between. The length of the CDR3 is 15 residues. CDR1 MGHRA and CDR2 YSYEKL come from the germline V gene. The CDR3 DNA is TGCGCCAGCAGCCAAGCCGGGACAAACTCCTACGAGCAGTACTTC. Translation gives CASSQAGTNSYEQYF.

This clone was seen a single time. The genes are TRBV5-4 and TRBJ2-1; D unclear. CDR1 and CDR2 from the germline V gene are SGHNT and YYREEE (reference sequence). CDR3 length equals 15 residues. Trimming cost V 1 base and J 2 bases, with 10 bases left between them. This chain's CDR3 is CASSLKGLAYNEQFF. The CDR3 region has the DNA TGTGCCAGCAGCTTGAAGGGTCTCGCCTACAATGAGCAGTTCTTC.

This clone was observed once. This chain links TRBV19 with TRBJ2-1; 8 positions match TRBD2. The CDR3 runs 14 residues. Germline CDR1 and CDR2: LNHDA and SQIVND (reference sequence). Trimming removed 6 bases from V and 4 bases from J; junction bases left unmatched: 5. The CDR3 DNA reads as TGTGCCAGTAGACAGGAGCGGGGGTACAATGAGCAGTTCTTC. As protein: CASRQERGYNEQFF.

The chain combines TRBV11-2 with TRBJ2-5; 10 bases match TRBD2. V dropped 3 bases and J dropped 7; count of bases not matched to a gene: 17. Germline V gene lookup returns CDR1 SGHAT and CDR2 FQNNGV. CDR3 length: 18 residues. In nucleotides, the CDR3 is TGTGCCAGCAGCTTTCCAACGGCGGGAGCGGGGGGGACGGGGACCCAGTACTTC. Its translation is CASSFPTAGAGGTGTQYF. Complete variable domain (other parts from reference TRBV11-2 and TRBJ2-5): EAGVAQSPRYKIIEKRQSVAFWCNPISGHATLYWYQQILGQGPKLLIQFQNNGVVDDSQLPKDRFSAERLKGVDSTLKIQPAKLEDSAVYLCASSFPTAGAGGTGTQYFGPGTRLLVL.

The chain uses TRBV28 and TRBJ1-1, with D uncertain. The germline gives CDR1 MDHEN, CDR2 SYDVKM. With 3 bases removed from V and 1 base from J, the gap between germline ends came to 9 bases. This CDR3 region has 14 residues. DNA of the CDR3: TGTGCCAGCAGTTTGAGAGGACCGAACACTGAAGCTTTCTTT. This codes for CASSLRGPNTEAFF.

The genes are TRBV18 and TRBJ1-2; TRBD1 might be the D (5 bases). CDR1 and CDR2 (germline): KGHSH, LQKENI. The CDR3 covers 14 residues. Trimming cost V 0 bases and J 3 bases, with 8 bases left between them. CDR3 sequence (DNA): TGTGCCAGCTCACCACCGGGGGAGTACTATGGCTACACCTTC. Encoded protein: CASSPPGEYYGYTF.

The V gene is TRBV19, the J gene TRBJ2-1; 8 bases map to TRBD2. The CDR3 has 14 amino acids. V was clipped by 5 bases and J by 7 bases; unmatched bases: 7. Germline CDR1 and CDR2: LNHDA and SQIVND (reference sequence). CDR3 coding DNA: TGTGCCAGTAGTGAGAGCGGGAGAACGAATGAGCAGTTCTTC. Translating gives CASSESGRTNEQFF. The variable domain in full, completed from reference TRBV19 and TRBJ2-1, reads DGGITQSPKYLFRKEGQNVTLSCEQNLNHDAMYWYRQDPGQGLRLIYYSQIVNDFQKGDIAEGYSVSREKKESFPLTVTSAQKNPTAFYLCASSESGRTNEQFFGPGTRLTVL.

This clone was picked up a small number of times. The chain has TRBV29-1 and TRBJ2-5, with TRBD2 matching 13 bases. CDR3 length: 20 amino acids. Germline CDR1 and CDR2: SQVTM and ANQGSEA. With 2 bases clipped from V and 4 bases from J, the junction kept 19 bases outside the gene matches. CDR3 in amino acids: CSVELGLGLAGEGGAETQYF. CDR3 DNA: TGCAGCGTTGAACTAGGATTAGGACTAGCGGGAGAGGGGGGGGCAGAGACCCAGTACTTC.